One T cell receptor beta chain is described in this entry. Antigen specificity is unknown. TCRdb reprocessed the 5' RACE reads, keeping one entry per CDR3 protein, no DNA. The sample totals 120,000 to 150,000 distinct CDR3 sequences. The source of the sample is a study of T cells expressing NK-cell markers. Study-wide results and caveats: Of the CD8+ T cell pool in 5 to 7 donors, roughly 1.0-8% was accounted for by dominant NKG2C+ clonotypes. Clones of NKG2C+ T cells that had expanded were of unclear HCMV specificity. Where several donors were concerned, these clonotypes also led the CD3+CD56-NKG2C+ fraction.

The CDR3 is 16 residues long. Germline assignment: CDR1 SGHVS and CDR2 FQNEAQ. This sequence joins TRBV7-8 and TRBJ2-3. Specimen: blood T cells: a sorted CD56 or NKG2C T cell subset, CD4+ or CD8+ T cells, or bulk PBMC T cells (not recorded which). This TCR was sampled from a young man in good health. The CDR3 region is CASSPGLASSTDTQYF.